These 12 T cell receptor beta chains share one sample of origin, sequenced in a study of T cells in Graves' hyperthyroidism and ophthalmopathy. Amplification targeted TCR beta CDR3 regions from RNA transcripts. First-round RT-PCR of the TCR CDR3 relied on the HTBI primer set. One entry per CDR3 protein, called by TCRdb with MiXCR from the multiplex PCR reads. The data contain around 700,000 distinct CDR3 sequences, 35% of them singletons. The sample consisted of blood. Source of these receptors: a woman aged 35 to 49 with Graves' hyperthyroidism.

This clonotype was detected only a few times. V is TRBV12-3 or TRBV12-4 and J is TRBJ2-7, with 8 bases aligning to TRBD1. The J segment lost 7 bases and the V segment lost 3 bases, leaving 8 bases of the junction unmatched. The CDR3 extends over 14 amino acids. The CDR3 sequence: CASSFRQGAREQYF. CDR3 nucleotide sequence: TGTGCCAGCAGTTTTCGGCAGGGGGCGCGGGAGCAGTACTTC.

This clonotype was counted at least ten times. J is TRBJ1-4 and V is TRBV4-2, with D hard to call. CDR1 and CDR2 (germline): LGHNA, YNFKEQ. The V end was cut by 1 base, the J end by 4 bases, with 10 bases between. The CDR3 totals 15 residues. This CDR3 reads CASSQVRSNNEKLFF. The CDR3 bases are TGTGCCAGCAGCCAAGTAAGAAGCAATAATGAAAAACTGTTTTTT.

CDR3: CAISESNLGTGELFF. CDR3 DNA sequence: TGTGCCATCAGTGAGTCGAATTTGGGCACCGGGGAGCTGTTTTTT. V and J are TRBV10-3 and TRBJ2-2; D call uncertain. CDR3 size: 15 residues. Germline V gene lookup returns CDR1 ENHRY and CDR2 SYGVKD. Trimming cost V 0 bases and J 4 bases, with 9 bases left between them.

This chain joins TRBV6-5 and TRBJ1-1; 9 bases map to TRBD1. The CDR3 runs 16 residues. After removal of 5 bases from V and 5 bases from J, the junction contained 12 bases not matched to a gene. Germline-derived CDR1 and CDR2 are MNHEY and SVGAGI. The CDR3 spells CASSAPRGQGRTEAFF. The CDR3 bases are TGTGCCAGCAGTGCGCCCCGGGGACAGGGACGGACTGAAGCTTTCTTT.

This clonotype was observed at least ten times. V and J are TRBV5-8 and TRBJ1-1; a weak D match, TRBD1 (6 bases). The CDR3 is 15 amino acids. Germline V lookup: CDR1 SGHTS, CDR2 YDEGEE. Deletions cut 4 bases from V and 1 base from J, with 14 bases between. The DNA of the CDR3 is TGTGCCAGCAGCCTGGACAGTATCAAGAACACTGAAGCTTTCTTT. It specifies CASSLDSIKNTEAFF. The complete variable domain, with remaining parts taken from reference TRBV5-8 and TRBJ1-1, reads EAGVTQSPTHLIKTRGQQATLRCSPISGHTSVYWYQQALGLGLQFLLWYDEGEERNRGNFPPRFSGRQFPNYSSELNVNALELEDSALYLCASSLDSIKNTEAFFGQGTRLTVV.

This clonotype was picked up a small number of times. The chain links TRBV7-2 to TRBJ2-2; possible D gene TRBD1, 7 bases. The CDR3 is made up of 15 amino acids. Germline CDR1 reads SGHTA; CDR2 reads FQGNSA. V dropped 8 bases and J dropped 5 bases, with 18 bases sitting between them. The CDR3 reads CASSRPGGMTGELFF. The CDR3 DNA is TGTGCCAGCTCGCGGCCAGGGGGGATGACCGGGGAGCTGTTTTTT. Full variable domain (rest looked up from reference TRBV7-2 and TRBJ2-2): GAGVSQSPSNKVTEKGKDVELRCDPISGHTALYWYRQSLGQGLEFLIYFQGNSAPDKSGLPSDRFSAERTGGSVSTLTIQRTQQEDSAVYLCASSRPGGMTGELFFGEGSRLTVL.

V usage is TRBV6-6 and J usage is TRBJ2-2, with 8 positions matching TRBD1. Looked up from germline, CDR1 is MNHNY and CDR2 is SVGAGI (reference sequence). The CDR3 runs 14 residues. V lost 4 bases and J lost 6; bases outside the gene matches: 4. The CDR3 nucleotides are TGTGCCAGCAGTTCCTCACAGGGGGCCGGGGAGCTGTTTTTT. Amino acids: CASSSSQGAGELFF.

This clonotype came up a few times. The chain is built from TRBV19 and TRBJ1-2; 9 nucleotides align to TRBD1. Germline trimming cut 6 bases from V and 6 bases from J; bases unmatched to any gene: 8. Germline V lookup: CDR1 LNHDA, CDR2 SQIVND (reference sequence). The CDR3 consists of 14 residues. CDR3 DNA sequence: TGTGCCAGTAGCCGCCTGACAGGGGGGAATGGCTACACCTTC. It translates to CASSRLTGGNGYTF.

The chain joins TRBV12-3 or TRBV12-4 to TRBJ2-2; perhaps TRBD1 as D (5 bases). CDR3 length: 12 amino acids. V lost 8 bases to trimming and J lost 6 bases, with 10 bases between them. CDR3: CASQGPAGELFF. The CDR3 nucleotides read TGTGCCAGCCAGGGTCCGGCCGGGGAGCTGTTTTTT.

This clonotype was observed at least ten times. V and J are TRBV29-1 and TRBJ2-2; 8 bases fit TRBD1. CDR1 is SQVTM, CDR2 ANQGSEA, per germline. The CDR3 has 13 residues. Trimming cost V 7 bases and J 0 bases; bases outside gene matches: 1. CDR3 DNA: TGCAGCGCGGACAGGGCGAACACCGGGGAGCTGTTTTTT. Its protein product is CSADRANTGELFF.

This clonotype has just a few counts. The chain employs TRBV20-1 and TRBJ1-3; maybe TRBD1 (6 bases). CDR1 is DFQATT and CDR2 is SNEGSKA in the germline V gene (reference sequence). The CDR3 has 14 residues. V was trimmed by 6 bases and J by 3 bases, leaving 15 bases between them. CDR3 DNA: TGCAGTGCACCCTGGGGGGGGCTTGGAAACACCATATATTTT. Amino acid sequence: CSAPWGGLGNTIYF.

This clonotype was seen at least ten times. This chain links TRBV2 with TRBJ1-6; 10 bases are a match to TRBD1. The CDR3 is made up of 15 amino acids. V gave up 3 bases and J gave up 10 bases; unmatched junction bases: 6. The germline V gene has CDR1 SNHLY and CDR2 FYNNEI. CDR3 nucleotide sequence: TGTGCCAGCAGTGACGAGACAGGGGGCACCTCACCCCTCCACTTT. It translates to CASSDETGGTSPLHF.